Below, 9 T cell receptor beta chains from the same sample are listed, as sequenced in a study of shared clonotypes between healthy human individuals. Clones were sequenced by immunoSEQ multiplex PCR, and TCRdb holds only the in-frame ones, with some missing. The sample yields 600,000 to 800,000 clones, roughly two thirds seen once. The sequenced sample was memory CD4+ T cells sorted from blood. Subset of the sample: CD45RA-negative fraction. The receptors were sampled from a woman aged 25 to 39 in good health.

This clone was found many times. The rearrangement uses TRBV5-1 and TRBJ2-1; 8 bases align to TRBD1. CDR1 is SGHRS and CDR2 is YFSETQ in the germline V gene. Losses at the gene ends were 7 bases for V and 0 bases for J; bases not matched to a gene: 9. The CDR3 runs 16 residues. The CDR3 DNA reads TGCGCCAGCCTCGGACAGGGTTCGGGCTCCTACAATGAGCAGTTCTTC. Its protein product is CASLGQGSGSYNEQFF.

V is TRBV27 and J is TRBJ2-1; D remains ambiguous. The CDR3 spans 13 residues. Trimming stripped 0 bases from V and 8 bases from J, with 8 bases between. Germline-derived CDR1 and CDR2 are MNHEY and SMNVEV (reference sequence). Here the CDR3 reads CASSLSGSHEQFF. DNA of the CDR3: TGTGCCAGCAGTTTATCAGGGTCCCATGAGCAGTTCTTC.

This clone was seen at least ten times. The J gene is TRBJ2-2, the V gene TRBV10-1; D is ambiguous. The CDR3 sequence is 13 residues long. Between the trimmed V and J ends, which lost 4 bases and 6 bases, there was a span of 9 bases. Germline loops: CDR1 WNHNN, CDR2 SYGVQD (reference sequence). CDR3 sequence: CASSAVSSGELFF. The DNA for the CDR3 is TGCGCCAGCAGTGCTGTGAGCTCCGGGGAGCTGTTTTTT.

At least ten counts were recorded for this clone. The chain joins TRBV7-2 to TRBJ1-3; D perhaps matches TRBD1 (6 bases). The CDR3 extends over 14 amino acids. Between the trimmed V and J ends, which lost 3 bases and 4 bases, there was a span of 10 bases. Germline CDR1 SGHTA, CDR2 FQGNSA. CDR3 in DNA: TGTGCCAGCAGCTTCGGGGGGCTCGGAAACACCATATATTTT. Translated, it gives CASSFGGLGNTIYF.

V gene TRBV27 combines with J gene TRBJ1-1; 10 bases fit TRBD1. Unmatched junction bases numbered 14, after V lost 6 bases and J lost 7 bases. Germline CDR1 reads MNHEY; CDR2 reads SMNVEV (reference sequence). This CDR3 spans 16 amino acids. CDR3 DNA sequence: TGTGCCAGCAGAACCATCCGGGGACAGGGGTTGGGTGAAGCTTTCTTT. This translates into CASRTIRGQGLGEAFF.

The chain joins TRBV2 to TRBJ2-5, with D maybe TRBD2 (6 bases). The germline gives CDR1 SNHLY, CDR2 FYNNEI. CDR3 length: 16 residues. V shed 7 bases and J shed 5 bases, with 23 bases lying between them. The CDR3 here is CASISVVGGRGETQYF. CDR3 DNA: TGTGCCAGCATCAGCGTTGTCGGAGGCCGGGGGGAGACCCAGTACTTC.

Details on this clone: Within the sample, other DNA sequences also encode this same CDR3. The V and J genes are TRBV7-8 and TRBJ2-5; D gene unclear. V lost 0 bases, J lost 1 base, and 3 bases lay in between. The CDR3 length is 13 residues. The germline CDR1 and CDR2 sequences are SGHVS and FQNEAQ. The CDR3: CASSLARQETQYF. The CDR3 DNA reads TGTGCCAGCAGCTTAGCCCGCCAAGAGACCCAGTACTTC.

This clone was seen more than once but under ten times. The genes are TRBV7-3 and TRBJ1-1; D is uncertain. Germline CDR1 reads SGHTA; CDR2 reads FQGTGA. This CDR3 is built from 13 residues. V lost 1 base and J lost 2, with 5 bases in between. In DNA, the CDR3 is TGTGCCAGCAGCTTAAGGTCTAACACTGAAGCTTTCTTT. Translated, it gives CASSLRSNTEAFF.

The chain joins TRBV5-1 to TRBJ1-3; D is ambiguous. CDR1 SGHRS and CDR2 YFSETQ come from the germline V gene. V was trimmed by 0 bases and J by 0 bases, leaving 10 bases between them. The CDR3 sequence is 16 residues long. CDR3 in DNA: TGCGCCAGCAGCTTGGAAAGGGAGAACTCTGGAAACACCATATATTTT. Translating gives CASSLERENSGNTIYF.